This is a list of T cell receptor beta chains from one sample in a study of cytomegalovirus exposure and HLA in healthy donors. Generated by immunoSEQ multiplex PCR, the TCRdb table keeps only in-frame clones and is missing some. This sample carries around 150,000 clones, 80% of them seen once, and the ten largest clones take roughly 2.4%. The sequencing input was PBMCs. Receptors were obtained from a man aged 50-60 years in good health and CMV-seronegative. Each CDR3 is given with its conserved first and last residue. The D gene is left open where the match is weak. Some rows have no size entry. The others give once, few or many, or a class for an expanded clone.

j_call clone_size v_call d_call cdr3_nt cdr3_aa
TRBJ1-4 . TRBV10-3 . TGTGCCTCCCGACATCTGACTAATGAAAAACTGTTTTTT CASRHLTNEKLFF
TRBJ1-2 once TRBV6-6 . TGTGCCAGCAGAAAACAGGACTATGGCTACACCTTC CASRKQDYGYTF
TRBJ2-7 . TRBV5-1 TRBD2 TGCGCCAGCAGCGGGTTAGCGGGAGAGCAGCAGTACTTC CASSGLAGEQQYF
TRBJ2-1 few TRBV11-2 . TGTGCCAGCAGCTTAGTCGTCGAGGGAGTCGGCTCCTACAATGAGCAGTTCTTC CASSLVVEGVGSYNEQFF
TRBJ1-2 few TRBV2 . TGTGCCAGCAACAGGGACGGGGTCGGTGGCTACACCTTC CASNRDGVGGYTF
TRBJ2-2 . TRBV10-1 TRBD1 TGCGCCAGCAGACCGGGACAGGGGAACACCGGGGAGCTGTTTTTT CASRPGQGNTGELFF
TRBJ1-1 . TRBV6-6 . TGTGCCAGCAGTTACGAACAGTTGAACACTGAAGCTTTCTTT CASSYEQLNTEAFF
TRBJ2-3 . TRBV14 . TGTGCCAGCAGCCAGATCGAGATGACAGATACGCAGTATTTT CASSQIEMTDTQYF
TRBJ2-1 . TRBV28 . TGTGCCAGCAGTTTATCCCTAGTCGGGGAGCAGTTCTTC CASSLSLVGEQFF
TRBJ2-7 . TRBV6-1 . TGTGCCAGCAGTCAACAGGGAACCGAGCAGTACTTC CASSQQGTEQYF
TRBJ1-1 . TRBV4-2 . TGTGCCAGCAGTACAGGATCGGTCACTGAAGCTTTCTTT CASSTGSVTEAFF
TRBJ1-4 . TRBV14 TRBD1 TGTGCCAGCAGCCAACTGCCGGGACAGGGAGGTGAAAAACTGTTTTTT CASSQLPGQGGEKLFF
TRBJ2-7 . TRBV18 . TGTGCCAGCTCAGGGGGCATTTCCTACGAGCAGTACTTC CASSGGISYEQYF
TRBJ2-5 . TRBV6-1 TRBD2 TGTGCCAGCAGTGTGATTGCGGGAGGGCCGGAGGAGACCCAGTACTTC CASSVIAGGPEETQYF
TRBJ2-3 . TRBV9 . TGTGCCAGCAGCCCCGAGTTCGGGGCAGATACGCAGTATTTT CASSPEFGADTQYF
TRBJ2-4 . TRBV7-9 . TGTGCCAGCGCCCGCGACTTGGTGTCGATAAACATTCAGTACTTC CASARDLVSINIQYF
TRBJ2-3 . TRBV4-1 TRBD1 TGCGCCAGCAGCCAGGGACAGGGCGGCACAGATACGCAGTATTTT CASSQGQGGTDTQYF
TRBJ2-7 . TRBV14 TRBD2 TGTGCCAGCAGCCGGGGGACTAGCGTGTACGAGCAGTACTTC CASSRGTSVYEQYF
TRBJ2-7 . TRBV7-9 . TGTGCCAGCAGCTTAGAAGGGGGCTACGAGCAGTACTTC CASSLEGGYEQYF
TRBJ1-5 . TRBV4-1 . TGCGCCAGCAGCCAAGATATTAGCAATCAGCCCCAGCATTTT CASSQDISNQPQHF
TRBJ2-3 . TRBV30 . TGTGCCTGGACTCTCGGGGGGCGACCAGATACGCAGTATTTT CAWTLGGRPDTQYF
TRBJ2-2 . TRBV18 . TGTGCCAGCTCACCCTTACTTAGAAGCGGAGTTACGAACACCGGGGAGCTGTTTTTT CASSPLLRSGVTNTGELFF
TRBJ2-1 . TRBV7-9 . TGTGCCAGCAGCTCCTTAAGAGTTGGCAATGAGCAGTTCTTC CASSSLRVGNEQFF
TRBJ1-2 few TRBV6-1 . TGTGCCAGCATAGAGTGGGGAGGAAACCGGGAAGGCTACACCTTC CASIEWGGNREGYTF
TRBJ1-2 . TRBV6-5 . TGTGCCAGCAGTTACTCCGGCCAGGGGCACTATGGCTACACCTTC CASSYSGQGHYGYTF
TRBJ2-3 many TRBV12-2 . TGTGCAAGTCGCTTATTGTCCCCGCTTGGACGGAAACCCCGCCAGGGGAGAACAGATACGCAGTATTTT CASRLLSPLGRKPRQGRTDTQYF
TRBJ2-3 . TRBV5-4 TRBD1 TGTGCCAGCGTAGCAGGGGGCAAGCGGGTCACAGATACGCAGTATTTT CASVAGGKRVTDTQYF
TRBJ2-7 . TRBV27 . TGTGCCAGCAGTTTATGGAGGCAGCGCGAGCAGTACTTC CASSLWRQREQYF
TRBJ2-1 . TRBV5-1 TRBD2 TGCGCCAGCAGCTTAACTAGCGGGAGGACCTACAATGAGCAGTTCTTC CASSLTSGRTYNEQFF
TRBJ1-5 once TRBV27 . TGTGCCAGCTCCCTCGGAGCATCTGAGGGTTCCCAGCATTTT CASSLGASEGSQHF
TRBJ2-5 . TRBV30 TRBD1 TGTGCCTGGATGGTTCAGGGGGCGCGGGAGACCCAGTACTTC CAWMVQGARETQYF
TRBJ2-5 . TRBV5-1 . TGCGCCAGCAGCTTGGGGGGAGCCCAAGAGACCCAGTACTTC CASSLGGAQETQYF
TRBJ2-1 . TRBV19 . TGTGCCAGTAAGGGGGGGGTAACGGAGCCGTGGAATGAGCAGTTCTTC CASKGGVTEPWNEQFF
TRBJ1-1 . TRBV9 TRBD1 TGTGCCAGCAGCGTAGGAGGACAGGGACACACTGAAGCTTTCTTT CASSVGGQGHTEAFF
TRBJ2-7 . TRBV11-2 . TGTGCCAGCAGCTTAGAAGCCTCTCTTTGGGGGGACAGAACCTACGAGCAGTACTTC CASSLEASLWGDRTYEQYF
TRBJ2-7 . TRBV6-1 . TGTGCCAGCAGTGAGAGGGCCACGGGAGCCAACAACGAGCAGTACTTC CASSERATGANNEQYF
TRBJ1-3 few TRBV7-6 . TGTGCCAGCAGCTTAGGAGGTGCCTCTGGAAACACCATATATTTT CASSLGGASGNTIYF
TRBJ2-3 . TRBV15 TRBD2 TGTGCCACCAGCGGCCGTCTAGCGGGGGCCCATGGGCGGTCAGATACGCAGTATTTT CATSGRLAGAHGRSDTQYF